This T cell receptor (beta chain) was captured in a study of OX40 agonist ivuxolimab in advanced cancers. Broader study findings: No determination was made of the antigen specificity of the expanded peripheral T cells.

Of note for this clone: The antigen is unknown.

The repertoire was sequenced with immunoSEQ multiplex PCR; TCRdb's copy has only in-frame clones and lacks some. This sample has 100,000 or so clones, with more than 90% found just once. Source: CD4+ or CD8+ T cells sorted from blood, taken in a trial of the OX40 agonist ivuxolimab. This receptor was obtained from an adult with an advanced solid tumor such as melanoma, head and neck, liver or kidney cancer.

This chain's CDR3 is CASSSDRGGSPLHF. In DNA, the CDR3 is TGTGCCAGCAGCTCGGACAGGGGGGGTTCACCCCTCCACTTT. V usage is TRBV7-8 and J usage is TRBJ1-6; the match to TRBD1 covers 10 bases. The CDR3 loop spans 14 amino acids. Germline V gene sequence: CDR1 SGHVS, CDR2 FQNEAQ. V was clipped by 4 bases and J by 9 bases; unmatched bases: 3.